A selection of T cell receptor beta chains follows, all from one sample in a study of cytomegalovirus exposure and HLA in healthy donors. Libraries were prepared by immunoSEQ multiplex PCR; TCRdb keeps only in-frame clonotypes and omits some of them. The repertoire consists of about 130,000 clones, with around 77% occurring once and the leading ten covering more than 0.95%. The sample was PBMCs. These receptors all come from a man between 45 and 60 years old in good health and CMV-seronegative. CDR3s include the opening cysteine and the closing phenylalanine or tryptophan. D genes are given only for firm matches. Not all rows give a size; the values are once, few, many and, for expanded clones, a class.

.	.	TRBV19	TRBJ2-5	TGTGCCAGTAGTATAGGCGGCAGGGGAACCCAGTACTTC	CASSIGGRGTQYF
TRBD2	.	TRBV28	TRBJ2-7	TGTGCCAGCAGTTTTATAGCGGGGGCCGACGTTTCCTACGAGCAGTACTTC	CASSFIAGADVSYEQYF
.	few	TRBV6-4	TRBJ1-1	TGTGCCAGCTCGACAAGAATGAACACTGAAGCTTTCTTT	CASSTRMNTEAFF
.	.	TRBV7-9	TRBJ2-1	TGTGCCAGCAGCTTAGACGGACTAGGGGGGCTTGAGCAGTTCTTC	CASSLDGLGGLEQFF
TRBD1	.	TRBV7-8	TRBJ2-6	TGTGCCAGCAGCCAGGCGACAGGGGGCGAAGGCTCTGGGGCCAACGTCCTGACTTTC	CASSQATGGEGSGANVLTF
.	.	TRBV29-1	TRBJ2-3	TGCAGCGTTGACATACGGAGTAGCACAGATACGCAGTATTTT	CSVDIRSSTDTQYF
TRBD1	once	TRBV6-6	TRBJ2-7	TGTGCCAGCAGTTACGGGACAGAGACCGGCAAGCAGTACTTC	CASSYGTETGKQYF
.	.	TRBV28	TRBJ1-1	TGTGCCAGCACCAAGAACACTGAAGCTTTCTTT	CASTKNTEAFF
.	few	TRBV28	TRBJ2-1	TGTGCCAGCAGTAAAGCGGGTCCCTCCTACAATGAGCAGTTCTTC	CASSKAGPSYNEQFF
TRBD1	.	TRBV5-1	TRBJ1-2	TGCGCCAGCAGCTTGGGGGACAGCCGAGCTAACTATGGCTACACCTTC	CASSLGDSRANYGYTF
TRBD1	.	TRBV28	TRBJ1-1	TGTGCCAGCAGTTCCTTCATCCGGGACAGGGCTATTTCTGAAGCTTTCTTT	CASSSFIRDRAISEAFF
.	.	TRBV6-5	TRBJ2-7	TGTGCCAGCAGTTCCGGGACTGCCGGTTACGAGCAGTACTTC	CASSSGTAGYEQYF
.	.	TRBV5-1	TRBJ2-3	TGCGCCAGCAGCTTGTGGAGGGGTACAGATACGCAGTATTTT	CASSLWRGTDTQYF
.	.	TRBV6-1	TRBJ2-6	TGTGCCAGCAGTGCAATAATGAGGCTAGGGGCCAACGTCCTGACTTTC	CASSAIMRLGANVLTF
TRBD2	.	TRBV28	TRBJ2-3	TGTGCCAGCAGTTTTACTAGCGGGAATGCGAATACGCAGTATTTT	CASSFTSGNANTQYF
.	.	TRBV5-4	TRBJ1-4	TGTGCCAGCAGCTTGCGGCAGGATGGAAATGAAAAACTGTTTTTT	CASSLRQDGNEKLFF
TRBD2	once	TRBV4-1	TRBJ2-1	TGCGCCAGCAGCCAAGATGAGACTAGCGTATACAATGAGCAGTTCTTC	CASSQDETSVYNEQFF
.	.	TRBV5-1	TRBJ2-1	TGCGCCAGCAGCTTCGGAGCGCCCTACAATGAGCAGTTCTTC	CASSFGAPYNEQFF
TRBD1	.	TRBV7-9	TRBJ2-6	TGTGCCAGCAGCTTAGGCTCAGGGGGCTCTGGGGCCAACGTCCTGACTTTC	CASSLGSGGSGANVLTF
TRBD2	.	TRBV27	TRBJ2-3	TGTGCCAGCAGTTTCCTGCGCGGGAGGGCCGTAGATACGCAGTATTTT	CASSFLRGRAVDTQYF
.	.	TRBV30	TRBJ1-4	TGTGCCTGGAGACCCCGTGGAGCTAATGAAAAACTGTTTTTT	CAWRPRGANEKLFF
.	.	TRBV18	TRBJ2-4	TGTGCCAGCTCCCCCTTGAGGCAGGGGCCGCAAAACATTCAGTACTTC	CASSPLRQGPQNIQYF
.	.	TRBV7-2	TRBJ2-5	TGTGCCAGCAGCCCTCAAGAGACCCAGTACTTC	CASSPQETQYF
.	.	TRBV6-5	TRBJ2-7	TGTGCCAGCAGTTACTCGAGAGAGTACGAGCAGTACTTC	CASSYSREYEQYF
TRBD2	few	TRBV29-1	TRBJ2-1	TGCAGCGTTAGACTAGCGGGACGCAATGAGCAGTTCTTC	CSVRLAGRNEQFF
TRBD1	.	TRBV5-1	TRBJ2-3	TGCGCCAGCAGCTTTCCCGGGACAGCTAACTCTAGCACAGATACGCAGTATTTT	CASSFPGTANSSTDTQYF
.	.	TRBV12-5	TRBJ2-1	TGTGCTAGTGCCCCCCCGGAAGGGGATGAGCAGTTCTTC	CASAPPEGDEQFF
.	.	TRBV4-3	TRBJ2-4	TGCGCCAGCAGCCCCAACTTCATAACTAGACAACTAGCCAAAAACATTCAGTACTTC	CASSPNFITRQLAKNIQYF
TRBD1	.	TRBV18	TRBJ1-5	TGTGCCAGCTCCCTGGGACAGGGGGACGGTCAGCCCCAGCATTTT	CASSLGQGDGQPQHF
TRBD1	.	TRBV18	TRBJ2-7	TGTGCCAGCTCACAGAGGACAGGGGTGAACTACGAGCAGTACTTC	CASSQRTGVNYEQYF
.	.	TRBV19	TRBJ1-4	TGTGCCACCGGAGTCGACTCAACTAATGAAAAACTGTTTTTT	CATGVDSTNEKLFF
TRBD1	.	TRBV29-1	TRBJ2-7	TGCAGCGTTGGGTTCCCAGGGGGCCCCTACGAGCAGTACTTC	CSVGFPGGPYEQYF
TRBD2	.	TRBV19	TRBJ2-1	TGTGCCAGTAGTATACCCCTTCGTGGCGGGAGGGACAATGAGCAGTTCTTC	CASSIPLRGGRDNEQFF
.	.	TRBV6-5	TRBJ1-4	TGTGCCAGCAGTATGGACTCTAATGAAAAACTGTTTTTT	CASSMDSNEKLFF
TRBD2	.	TRBV9	TRBJ2-5	TGTGCCAGCAGCTTGACGGGCGTCGGGACTAGCGAATTTAATTCACAAGAGACCCAGTACTTC	CASSLTGVGTSEFNSQETQYF